A single sample gave rise to the 20 T cell receptor beta chains below, sequenced in a study of T cell responses to AZD1222 COVID-19 vaccine. Here immunoSEQ multiplex PCR was the method, and the copy in TCRdb shows in-frame clones only, minus some. This sample yields 120,000 or so clones, of which more than 65% are seen a single time; around a quarter belongs to the top ten. The input for sequencing was peripheral blood, taken 28 days after the second AZD1222 dose. The receptors here all came from an adult who received the AZD1222 COVID-19 vaccine.

V gene TRBV19 combines with J gene TRBJ1-5, with a weak D call TRBD1 (5 bases). CDR1 and CDR2 (germline): LNHDA, SQIVND (reference sequence). The V and J ends lost 5 bases and 6 bases respectively, with 20 bases between them. This CDR3 is built from 16 residues. The CDR3 DNA reads TGTGCCAGTAGTCCGTCCCGTGAGAGGGGCGTTCAGCCCCAGCATTTT. It encodes CASSPSRERGVQPQHF.

This chain connects TRBV18 to TRBJ1-4; D ambiguous. V lost 2 bases, J lost 4 bases, and 8 bases lay in between. The CDR3 has 14 residues. The germline gives CDR1 KGHSH, CDR2 LQKENI. CDR3 DNA: TGTGCCAGCTCACCAGCGGGGTTTAATGAAAAACTGTTTTTT. Its translation: CASSPAGFNEKLFF.

The V gene is TRBV20-1, the J gene TRBJ2-3; no definite D call. The germline V gene has CDR1 DFQATT and CDR2 SNEGSKA (reference sequence). CDR3 length: 11 amino acids. CDR3 sequence: CGLISTDTQYF. The CDR3 region has the DNA TGCGGCCTAATTAGCACAGATACGCAGTATTTT.

V and J are TRBV6-2 or TRBV6-3 and TRBJ1-5; the D gene is possibly TRBD1 (6 bases). Looked up from germline, CDR1 is MNHEY and CDR2 is SVGEGT. The CDR3 extends over 14 amino acids. Trimming left V 2 bases short and J 6 bases short, with 11 bases between. CDR3 nucleotide sequence: TGTGCCAGCAGTTACCCGACAGGTGGTCAGCCCCAGCATTTT. It translates to CASSYPTGGQPQHF.

This clone was counted only a few times. CDR3 sequence (DNA): TGTGCCAGCTCACCGCCTCAGGGAAGATACAACACCATATATTTT. Its translation: CASSPPQGRYNTIYF. This rearrangement joins TRBV18 to TRBJ1-3, with D possibly TRBD1 on 5 matching bases. The CDR3 loop spans 15 amino acids. Trimming removed 3 bases from V and 7 bases from J, with 16 bases in between. Germline lookup yields CDR1 KGHSH and CDR2 LQKENI.

The V gene is TRBV29-1, the J gene TRBJ1-2, with D perhaps matching TRBD1 (5 bases). This CDR3 is 14 amino acids long. In germline, CDR1 is SQVTM, CDR2 ANQGSEA. V was clipped by 0 bases and J by 2 bases, with 10 bases between them. The CDR3 is CSVEDQGSNYGYTF. The CDR3 region has the DNA TGCAGCGTTGAAGATCAGGGCAGCAACTATGGCTACACCTTC.

This clone came up a few times. V is TRBV7-9 and J is TRBJ2-3; 7 bases fit TRBD2. Germline V gives CDR1 SEHNR, CDR2 FQNEAQ (reference sequence). The CDR3 covers 17 residues. Trimming removed 2 bases from V and 1 base from J; junction bases left unmatched: 9. The CDR3 sequence: CASSLTRASGRTDTQYF. CDR3 coding DNA: TGTGCCAGCAGCTTAACCCGGGCTAGCGGCCGCACAGATACGCAGTATTTT.

The chain has TRBV3-1 (or the pseudogene TRBV3-2) and TRBJ1-6; D is unclear. Deletions cut 1 base from V and 14 bases from J, with 9 bases between. Germline V gives CDR1 LGHDT, CDR2 YNNKEL (reference sequence). This CDR3 region has 12 residues. This CDR3 reads CASSQVSRALHF. The CDR3 DNA reads as TGTGCCAGCAGCCAAGTTTCTCGGGCCCTCCACTTT.

This clone has a single count. The genes are TRBV4-1 and TRBJ1-2, with TRBD1 matching 8 bases. CDR3 length equals 15 residues. Germline V gene data show CDR1 as MGHRA and CDR2 as YSYEKL. Germline trimming cut 4 bases from V and 2 bases from J; bases unmatched to any gene: 6. Here the CDR3 reads CASSRGGQANYGYTF. CDR3 bases: TGCGCCAGCAGCCGAGGGGGACAGGCGAACTATGGCTACACCTTC.

The table lists this clone with a count of one. V gene TRBV7-3 combines with J gene TRBJ2-3; 9 bases line up with TRBD2. In germline, CDR1 is SGHTA, CDR2 FQGTGA. This CDR3 is 16 amino acids long. Trimming removed 2 bases from V and 2 bases from J; junction bases left unmatched: 5. The CDR3 region is CASSLGLAGDTDTQYF. CDR3 sequence (DNA): TGTGCCAGCAGCTTAGGGTTAGCGGGGGACACAGATACGCAGTATTTT.

The chain combines TRBV5-6 with TRBJ2-3; D possibly corresponds to TRBD2 (6 bases). The CDR3 length is 15 residues. Germline CDR1 reads SGHDT; CDR2 reads YYEEEE. The germline V and J ends were trimmed by 0 bases and 3 bases, with 11 bases remaining between them. In nucleotides, the CDR3 is TGTGCCAGCAGCTTGGCGGGTGGAGGGACAGATACGCAGTATTTT. It encodes CASSLAGGGTDTQYF.

For this clone: Other DNA sequences in the same sample also yield this CDR3. The CDR3 sequence is CASSLQGGDTEAFF. The DNA for the CDR3 is TGCGCCAGCAGCTTACAGGGAGGCGACACTGAAGCTTTCTTT. V is TRBV5-1 and J is TRBJ1-1, with TRBD1 as a possible D gene (6 bases). Germline V gives CDR1 SGHRS, CDR2 YFSETQ. The germline V and J ends were trimmed by 2 bases and 3 bases, with 11 bases remaining between them. CDR3 length: 14 amino acids.

This rearrangement joins TRBV30 to TRBJ2-3, with no clear D. The CDR3 contains 14 residues. The V end lost 2 bases, the J end lost 0 bases, and 9 bases lay between the germline ends. Per germline, CDR1 GTSNPN and CDR2 SVGIG (reference sequence). The CDR3 loop reads CAWSRYTSTDTQYF. The DNA of the CDR3 is TGTGCCTGGAGTAGGTACACTAGCACAGATACGCAGTATTTT.

V usage is TRBV27 and J usage is TRBJ2-5; D ambiguous. CDR1 and CDR2 (germline): MNHEY, SMNVEV (reference sequence). This CDR3 is 10 amino acids long. V was trimmed by 3 bases and J by 5 bases, leaving 1 base between them. In DNA form, the CDR3 reads TGTGCCAGCAGTTTGGAGACCCAGTACTTC. Translation: CASSLETQYF.

The chain combines TRBV9 with TRBJ1-1; 7 nucleotides align to TRBD1. V trimming: 3 bases; J trimming: 4 bases; junction bases outside the gene matches: 9. Germline lookup yields CDR1 SGDLS and CDR2 YYNGEE. CDR3 length: 15 residues. CDR3 protein: CASSGPGGTGTEAFF. CDR3 nucleotides: TGTGCCAGCAGCGGCCCAGGGGGAACGGGCACTGAAGCTTTCTTT.

CDR3 residues: CASSPLGENTEAFF. The CDR3 nucleotides read TGTGCCAGCTCACCTTTAGGGGAGAACACTGAAGCTTTCTTT. The chain joins TRBV18 to TRBJ1-1, with D tentatively TRBD1 (5 bases). This CDR3 spans 14 amino acids. V was shortened by 3 bases and J by 1 base, with 9 bases between the two germline ends. Germline assignment: CDR1 KGHSH and CDR2 LQKENI.

The chain couples TRBV5-1 to TRBJ2-7; D possibly matches TRBD1 or TRBD2 (6 bases each). The V gene's germline CDR1 is SGHRS and CDR2 YFSETQ. V lost 4 bases to trimming and J lost 4 bases, with 12 bases between them. The CDR3 runs to 13 residues. DNA for the CDR3: TGCGCCAGCAGCCCGCAGGGGAGGTACGAGCAGTACTTC. Translating gives CASSPQGRYEQYF.

The chain links TRBV30 to TRBJ1-1; D unresolved. The CDR3 runs 13 residues. Germline V lookup: CDR1 GTSNPN, CDR2 SVGIG (reference sequence). V lost 5 bases to trimming and J lost 3 bases, with 13 bases between them. Written as DNA, the CDR3 is TGTGCCTGGGCCCTGGGCTCGGACACTGAAGCTTTCTTT. Translation gives CAWALGSDTEAFF. Filled out from reference TRBV30 and TRBJ1-1, the complete variable domain reads SQTIHQWPATLVQPVGSPLSLECTVEGTSNPNLYWYRQAAGRGLQLLFYSVGIGQISSEVPQNLSASRPQDRQFILSSKKLLLSDSGFYLCAWALGSDTEAFFGQGTRLTVV.

The chain is built from TRBV28 and TRBJ2-2; TRBD1 is a possible D gene (7 bases). CDR1 MDHEN and CDR2 SYDVKM come from the germline V gene. The CDR3 is 17 amino acids. V shed 5 bases and J shed 3 bases, with 19 bases lying between them. CDR3 nucleotides: TGTGCCAGCAGTGGACAGGCATTGTGGGGGGACACCGGGGAGCTGTTTTTT. This translates into CASSGQALWGDTGELFF.

This chain links TRBV15 with TRBJ1-1; no firm D call. Germline V gives CDR1 LNHNV, CDR2 YYDKDF (reference sequence). The CDR3 contains 15 residues. V lost 1 base and J 4 bases, leaving 13 bases between the germline ends. CDR3 DNA: TGTGCCACCAGCAGAGCGGTCGGAGTCGTCACTGAAGCTTTCTTT. Amino acid sequence: CATSRAVGVVTEAFF.